This is a list of T cell receptor beta chains from one sample in a study of T cells in Graves' hyperthyroidism and ophthalmopathy. Using its own MiXCR run on the multiplex PCR reads, TCRdb lists one record per CDR3 protein. The sample has about 560,000 distinct CDR3 sequences; 15% to 18% are singletons. The sample consisted of blood. These receptors came from a young woman with Graves' hyperthyroidism. The conserved cysteine and the conserved F or W are not part of the CDR3 here. The D gene is left open where the match is weak. Expanded clones get a size class; other rows say once, few or many, or leave the size out.

-	TRBV5-1	-	TRBJ2-7	ASSLPRVSEQY
-	TRBV19	-	TRBJ1-1	AAGGYANTEAF
-	TRBV5-1	many	TRBJ2-2	ASSLAFTRTNTGELF
TRBD1	TRBV6-1	few	TRBJ2-1	ASSAGQGAPYNEQF
-	TRBV5-1	-	TRBJ1-5	ASSLVEGVQPQH
TRBD1	TRBV7-9	many	TRBJ2-7	ASSPPLQGARYEQY
-	TRBV6-2/TRBV6-3	many	TRBJ2-3	ASKETGFPRWTDTQY
-	TRBV12-3/TRBV12-4	many	TRBJ2-7	ASSTSELSEQY
TRBD1	TRBV14	-	TRBJ2-1	ASSQGTGFYNEQF
-	TRBV28	few	TRBJ2-2	ASSFFVVSNTGELF
-	TRBV6-1	many	TRBJ1-1	ASSQRGEAF
TRBD2	TRBV12-3/TRBV12-4	many	TRBJ2-5	ASSPLAEETQY
-	TRBV13	few	TRBJ2-1	ASSPSSHNEQL
-	TRBV10-3	many	TRBJ2-1	AISELGADEQF
TRBD2	TRBV3-1	many	TRBJ2-7	ASSSTEGLAGEYEQY
-	TRBV2	many	TRBJ1-1	ASSAEGNTEAF
TRBD2	TRBV5-1	-	TRBJ2-1	ASSLASGQGTSGRGYNEQF
-	TRBV6-1	few	TRBJ2-1	ASSSLGGPYNEQF
-	TRBV11-2	many	TRBJ1-1	ASSFGQLEAF
-	TRBV12-3/TRBV12-4	many	TRBJ1-3	ASSTRDIESSGNTIY
-	TRBV3-1	many	TRBJ1-3	ASSQETGGRLGLY
-	TRBV3-1	-	TRBJ1-1	ASSQDIRMNTEAF
-	TRBV10-3	-	TRBJ2-1	AISDGTVGYNEQF
TRBD2	TRBV6-2/TRBV6-3	few	TRBJ2-2	ASSGSGRVTGELF
-	TRBV6-2/TRBV6-3	-	TRBJ2-7	ASSGEVRPYEQY
TRBD1	TRBV2	many	TRBJ2-7	ASRPPTGVYEQY
-	TRBV7-9	-	TRBJ2-3	ASSIAAGPSTDTQY
-	TRBV12-3/TRBV12-4	many	TRBJ1-1	ASSQSDTEAF
-	TRBV5-6	-	TRBJ1-3	ASSFRTVDLGNTIY
TRBD2	TRBV6-1	many	TRBJ2-7	ASIGPLTGPSGIFPSYEQY
TRBD1	TRBV2	many	TRBJ2-3	ASSFTGQITDTQY
-	TRBV5-1	many	TRBJ1-1	ASSSRAVNTEAF
TRBD2	TRBV20-1	-	TRBJ2-4	SATPSTSGGNIQY
-	TRBV4-1	few	TRBJ2-1	ASSPPEGFNEQF
-	TRBV14	-	TRBJ1-6	ASSQDLWGRGNSPLH
-	TRBV7-3	many	TRBJ1-3	ASSTTSGNTIY
TRBD1	TRBV9	few	TRBJ2-3	ASSVGQGPHTQY
TRBD1	TRBV20-1	-	TRBJ1-5	SARGTGGLYQPQH
-	TRBV6-2/TRBV6-3	many	TRBJ1-5	ASSSTLLERNQPQH
-	TRBV27	-	TRBJ2-6	ASSLFHSGANVLT
-	TRBV20-1	-	TRBJ2-6	SARDVTAGANVLT
TRBD1	TRBV24-1	-	TRBJ2-1	VTSGTPTGGVYNEQF
-	TRBV20-1	few	TRBJ2-7	SAAGTNSYEQY
TRBD2	TRBV7-9	many	TRBJ2-3	ASSLGGLAGDRDTQY
-	TRBV6-2/TRBV6-3	few	TRBJ1-2	ASRALVYTGGYT
TRBD1	TRBV27	-	TRBJ1-6	GSGRGRANSPLH
-	TRBV27	few	TRBJ1-2	ASSPRGRGGYT
-	TRBV5-1	many	TRBJ2-1	ASSLGVVVGNEQF
-	TRBV4-1	many	TRBJ1-5	ASSQYIQGHQPQH
TRBD1	TRBV19	-	TRBJ1-2	ASSMGQGAAYGYT
TRBD2	TRBV20-1	many	TRBJ2-1	SARVLAGVVEQF
-	TRBV30	many	TRBJ2-7	AWRAEWGPYEQY
TRBD2	TRBV30	many	TRBJ2-1	AWSPIAGDNEQF